These 15 T cell receptor beta chains were all obtained from the same sample, sequenced in a study of blood T cell repertoires in COVID-19. This table comes from immunoSEQ multiplex PCR, and its TCRdb copy is limited to in-frame clones, with some not included. The sample yields around 310,000 clones, around 91% seen once. Sequenced material: peripheral blood. All receptors come from a woman aged 40-49 years with COVID-19, enrolled during active disease.

This sequence joins TRBV7-9 and TRBJ2-5, with 8 bases aligning to TRBD1. The length of the CDR3 is 15 residues. Germline lookup yields CDR1 SEHNR and CDR2 FQNEAQ (reference sequence). The ends lost 7 bases at V and 3 bases at J; junction bases unmatched: 10. Written as DNA, the CDR3 is TGTGCCAGCAACGGGGGAGGACAGGGAGAAGAGACCCAGTACTTC. Its translation is CASNGGGQGEETQYF. The entire variable domain, with the rest obtained from reference TRBV7-9 and TRBJ2-5, is as follows: DTGVSQNPRHKITKRGQNVTFRCDPISEHNRLYWYRQTLGQGPEFLTYFQNEAQLEKSRLLSDRFSAERPKGSFSTLEIQRTEQGDSAMYLCASNGGGQGEETQYFGPGTRLLVL.

DNA of the CDR3: TGTGCCAGTGGCAGGACTAGCGAGTACTACGAGCAGTACTTC. This codes for CASGRTSEYYEQYF. V gene TRBV7-8 combines with J gene TRBJ2-7; 9 positions match TRBD2. Germline assignment: CDR1 SGHVS and CDR2 FQNEAQ. This CDR3 spans 14 amino acids. V was pared by 9 bases and J by 3 bases, with 9 bases of the junction left unmatched.

The chain has TRBV5-1 and TRBJ1-6; unclear D gene. The germline V and J ends were trimmed by 0 bases and 7 bases, with 8 bases remaining between them. Germline V gene sequence: CDR1 SGHRS, CDR2 YFSETQ. This CDR3 is 14 amino acids long. The DNA of the CDR3 is TGCGCCAGCAGCTTGGAGTGGCAGAATTCACCCCTCCACTTT. Its translation is CASSLEWQNSPLHF.

The V call is TRBV7-9, the J call TRBJ2-1, with D uncertain. With 2 bases removed from V and 4 bases from J, the gap between germline ends came to 12 bases. The CDR3 sequence is 15 residues long. Germline CDR1 and CDR2: SEHNR and FQNEAQ (reference sequence). CDR3 sequence: CASSLFLLQYNEQFF. The CDR3, as DNA: TGTGCCAGCAGCTTATTTCTTTTACAGTACAATGAGCAGTTCTTC.

The V gene is TRBV14, the J gene TRBJ2-2; 10 bases fit TRBD1. From germline, CDR1 is SGHDN and CDR2 FVKESK. The V gene end was trimmed by 1 base and the J gene end by 4 bases; junction bases not matched to a gene: 3. The CDR3 runs 16 residues. CDR3 amino acids: CASSQVRDRGTGELFF. CDR3 DNA sequence: TGTGCCAGCAGCCAAGTACGGGACAGGGGCACCGGGGAGCTGTTTTTT.

V is TRBV4-3 and J is TRBJ2-1; 8 bases are a match to TRBD1. Germline V gene sequence: CDR1 LGHNA, CDR2 YSLEER. V lost 4 bases to trimming and J lost 2 bases; unmatched junction nucleotides: 4. This CDR3 has 15 amino acids. The CDR3 DNA is TGCGCCAGCAGCCCGGACAGGGTCGCCTACAATGAGCAGTTCTTC. This sequence encodes CASSPDRVAYNEQFF.

The chain combines TRBV28 with TRBJ2-7; 9 bases line up with TRBD1. Germline V gene data show CDR1 as MDHEN and CDR2 as SYDVKM. This CDR3 spans 12 amino acids. J lost 3 bases, V lost 9 bases, and 3 bases had no gene match. The CDR3 DNA is TGTGCCAGTAGACAGGGGGTCTACGAGCAGTACTTC. The encoded protein is CASRQGVYEQYF.

The V and J genes are TRBV12-3 or TRBV12-4 and TRBJ2-7, with 8 positions matching TRBD2. V trimming: 6 bases; J trimming: 5 bases; junction bases outside the gene matches: 6. The CDR3 runs to 13 residues. The CDR3 DNA sequence: TGTGCCAGCAGCCCCTTACTAGCGGACGAGCAGTACTTC. Protein: CASSPLLADEQYF.

On this clone itself: Within the sample, other DNA sequences also encode this same CDR3. The CDR3 region has the DNA TGTGCCAGCAGCTACCCTCTTCCGGGGGTCGGGGCCAACGTCCTGACTTTC. It specifies CASSYPLPGVGANVLTF. The chain combines TRBV7-3 with TRBJ2-6, with TRBD2 as a possible D gene (6 bases). This CDR3 has 17 residues. V dropped 4 bases and J dropped 4 bases, with 17 bases sitting between them. CDR1 is SGHTA, CDR2 FQGTGA, per germline.

The CDR3 bases are TGTGCCAGCAGTTTACCCATAGCGGGGGCCTCCTCCGGCACAGATACGCAGTATTTT. Its protein product is CASSLPIAGASSGTDTQYF. The genes are TRBV28 and TRBJ2-3; 9 bases fit TRBD2. V dropped 2 bases and J dropped 1; count of bases not matched to a gene: 13. The CDR3 runs 19 residues. CDR1 and CDR2 (germline): MDHEN, SYDVKM.

The rearrangement links TRBV30 to TRBJ2-6, with 7 bases lining up with TRBD1. Germline-derived CDR1 and CDR2 are GTSNPN and SVGIG (reference sequence). With V trimmed by 1 base and J by 0 bases, 12 bases remained unmatched. CDR3 length: 19 residues. CDR3 sequence reads: CAWSANLPGQHSGANVLTF. CDR3 DNA: TGTGCCTGGAGTGCCAACCTACCGGGACAGCACTCTGGGGCCAACGTCCTGACTTTC.

The chain carries TRBV28 and TRBJ1-4, with D tentatively TRBD1 (5 bases). In germline, CDR1 is MDHEN, CDR2 SYDVKM. V was pared by 3 bases and J by 4 bases, with 12 bases between. The CDR3 length is 15 residues. CDR3 nucleotides: TGTGCCAGCAGTTTCACCTGGGGGGTTAATGAAAAACTGTTTTTT. This codes for CASSFTWGVNEKLFF. Drawing the rest from reference TRBV28 and TRBJ1-4, the complete variable domain is DVKVTQSSRYLVKRTGEKVFLECVQDMDHENMFWYRQDPGLGLRLIYFSYDVKMKEKGDIPEGYSVSREKKERFSLILESASTNQTSMYLCASSFTWGVNEKLFFGSGTQLSVL.

The gene calls are TRBV7-9 and TRBJ2-3, with TRBD2 matching over 9 bases. In germline, CDR1 is SEHNR, CDR2 FQNEAQ (reference sequence). J lost 6 bases, V lost 3 bases, and 7 bases had no gene match. CDR3 length equals 15 residues. CDR3 region: CASSFLAGSGDTQYF. Here the CDR3 DNA reads TGTGCCAGCAGCTTCCTAGCGGGGTCGGGGGATACGCAGTATTTT. Together with reference TRBV7-9 and TRBJ2-3, the CDR3 gives the full variable domain: DTGVSQNPRHKITKRGQNVTFRCDPISEHNRLYWYRQTLGQGPEFLTYFQNEAQLEKSRLLSDRFSAERPKGSFSTLEIQRTEQGDSAMYLCASSFLAGSGDTQYFGPGTRLTVL.

This chain joins TRBV18 and TRBJ1-5, with TRBD1 as a possible D gene (6 bases). The CDR3 has 16 residues. The germline CDR1 and CDR2 sequences are KGHSH and LQKENI. V was shortened by 0 bases and J by 0 bases, with 9 bases between the two germline ends. The DNA for the CDR3 is TGTGCCAGCTCACCACCAGGGGGAAATAGCAATCAGCCCCAGCATTTT. Translated, it gives CASSPPGGNSNQPQHF.

The chain has TRBV5-1 and TRBJ1-5; 7 bases agree with TRBD1. V shed 4 bases and J 3 bases; nucleotides not matched to a gene: 4. This CDR3 is built from 14 residues. Germline loops: CDR1 SGHRS, CDR2 YFSETQ. The CDR3 loop reads CASSPGTVNQPQHF. CDR3 nucleotide sequence: TGCGCCAGCAGCCCAGGGACAGTCAATCAGCCCCAGCATTTT.